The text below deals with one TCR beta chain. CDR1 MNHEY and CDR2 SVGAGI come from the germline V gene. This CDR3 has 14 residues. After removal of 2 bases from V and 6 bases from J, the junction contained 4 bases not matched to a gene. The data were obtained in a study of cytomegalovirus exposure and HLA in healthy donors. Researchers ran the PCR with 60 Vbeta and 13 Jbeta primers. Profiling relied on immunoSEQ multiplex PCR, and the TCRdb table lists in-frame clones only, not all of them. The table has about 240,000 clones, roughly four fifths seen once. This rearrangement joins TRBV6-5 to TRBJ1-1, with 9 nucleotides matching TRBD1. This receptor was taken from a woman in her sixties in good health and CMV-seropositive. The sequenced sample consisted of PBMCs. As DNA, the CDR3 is TGTGCCAGCAGTTACGGGACAGGGAAGTCTGAAGCTTTCTTT. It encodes CASSYGTGKSEAFF.